This is a list of T cell receptor beta chains from one sample in a study of T cells after yellow fever vaccination. MiXCR, run by TCRdb on the 5' RACE reads, gives a single entry per CDR3 protein. This sample has more than 300,000 distinct CDR3 sequences, with approximately 4% found just once. This specimen was PBMCs, taken 15 days after the yellow fever booster vaccination. The source of these receptors is a young man who received the YFV17D yellow fever vaccine. CDR3s include the opening cysteine and the closing phenylalanine or tryptophan. A D gene is named only where the DNA matches it firmly. Some rows have no size entry. The others give once, few or many, or a class for an expanded clone.

d_call	j_call	cdr3_length	v_call	clone_size	cdr3_aa	cdr3_nt
NA	TRBJ2-1	15	TRBV12-3/TRBV12-4	many	CASSRHGVGRLGQFF	TGTGCCAGCAGCCGCCACGGTGTGGGCCGTCTCGGGCAGTTCTTC
NA	TRBJ2-6	17	TRBV4-2	many	CASSQAGGGAGANVLTF	TGTGCCAGCAGCCAAGCCGGGGGTGGGGCTGGGGCCAACGTCCTGACTTTC
TRBD2	TRBJ2-2	16	TRBV12-3/TRBV12-4	few	CASRPSTSGGVGELFF	TGTGCCAGCAGACCCTCGACTAGCGGGGGTGTCGGGGAGCTGTTTTTT
NA	TRBJ2-2	14	TRBV5-1	many	CASSSKISPGELFF	TGCGCCAGCAGCTCCAAAATTTCCCCCGGGGAGCTGTTTTTT
NA	TRBJ2-1	17	TRBV9	many	CASSPRDILSSYNEQFF	TGTGCCAGCAGCCCCCGAGACATACTGAGCTCCTACAATGAGCAGTTCTTC
NA	TRBJ1-2	14	TRBV29-1	few	CSVGMGPSLGGYTF	TGCAGCGTTGGCATGGGACCGAGCCTGGGTGGCTACACCTTC
NA	TRBJ1-2	14	TRBV18	few	CASSPGESPGGYTF	TGTGCCAGCTCACCAGGAGAAAGTCCAGGGGGCTACACCTTC
TRBD1	TRBJ1-5	14	TRBV7-2	few	CASSSQQGSVAQHF	TGTGCCAGCAGCAGTCAACAGGGGTCCGTGGCCCAGCATTTT
TRBD1	TRBJ2-3	17	TRBV6-1	many	CASKGGQGRRRTDTQYF	TGTGCCAGCAAGGGAGGACAGGGACGCCGGCGCACAGATACGCAGTATTTT
NA	TRBJ1-1	10	TRBV18	NA	CASLNTEAFF	TGTGCCAGCTTGAACACTGAAGCTTTCTTT
NA	TRBJ2-7	12	TRBV27	NA	CAGWDGTYEQYF	TGTGCCGGATGGGACGGTACCTACGAGCAGTACTTC